The 21 T cell receptor beta chains given below trace back to one sample, sequenced in a study of regulatory T cells in long-lasting Graves disease. Time point: newly diagnosed GD, antithyroid drugs for less than 3 months. PBMCs were the source of the RNA used for TCR sequencing. Assembly of TCR beta libraries relied on iRepertoire HTBI primers together with Arm-PCR of CDR3 regions. A single record per CDR3 protein comes from TCRdb applying MiXCR to the multiplex PCR reads. The sample has roughly 500,000 distinct CDR3 sequences; around 12% are singletons. The same specimen was also included in a second study, on T cells in Graves' hyperthyroidism and ophthalmopathy.

The sample here was peripheral blood mononuclear cells (PBMCs), taken at new diagnosis, from a patient treated with antithyroid drugs. The receptors were sampled from a woman aged 25-40 years with Graves disease.

This clonotype was seen a few times. DNA of the CDR3: TGTGCCAGCAGCTTAAAAGGGTGGTACAATGAGCAGTTCTTC. This codes for CASSLKGWYNEQFF. The V and J genes are TRBV7-9 and TRBJ2-1; D not certain. The V gene's germline CDR1 is SEHNR and CDR2 FQNEAQ (reference sequence). Trimming cost V 2 bases and J 4 bases, with 9 bases left between them. The CDR3 sequence is 14 residues long.

This clonotype showed up just a few times. The chain couples TRBV20-1 to TRBJ1-5; possible D gene TRBD1, 5 bases. Germline CDR1 is DFQATT and CDR2 is SNEGSKA (reference sequence). CDR3 length: 11 residues. Between the trimmed V and J ends, which lost 7 bases and 9 bases, there was a span of 13 bases. The CDR3 protein is CSVKGRGPQHF. CDR3 nucleotide sequence: TGCAGTGTCAAGGGGCGAGGGCCCCAGCATTTT.

The chain couples TRBV28 to TRBJ2-2; 15 nucleotides line up with TRBD2. This CDR3 has 18 amino acids. The germline V gene has CDR1 MDHEN and CDR2 SYDVKM. Unmatched junction bases numbered 12, after V lost 6 bases and J lost 7 bases. DNA for the CDR3: TGTGCCAGCAGCTTACCGGGACTAGCGGGAGGCGTTCACGGGGAGCTGTTTTTT. Translated, it gives CASSLPGLAGGVHGELFF.

This clonotype was detected ten times or more. The chain has TRBV28 and TRBJ1-5; 9 positions match TRBD1. Per the germline V gene, CDR1 is MDHEN and CDR2 is SYDVKM. The V segment lost 1 base and the J segment 7 bases; nucleotides outside the gene matches: 8. The CDR3 consists of 16 residues. CDR3 in amino acids: CASSLFGTGSRQPQHF. For the CDR3, the DNA is TGTGCCAGCAGTTTATTTGGGACAGGGAGCCGACAGCCCCAGCATTTT.

This clonotype was observed at least ten times. This sequence joins TRBV18 and TRBJ1-2; D remains unclear. Trimming left V 1 base short and J 6 bases short, with 15 bases between. Per the germline V gene, CDR1 is KGHSH and CDR2 is LQKENI. This CDR3 has 15 amino acids. The CDR3 protein is CASSPQGSGVDGYTF. The DNA of the CDR3 is TGTGCCAGCTCACCACAGGGATCGGGAGTCGATGGCTACACCTTC. Looking up the rest from reference TRBV18 and TRBJ1-2 gives the full variable domain: NAGVMQNPRHLVRRRGQEARLRCSPMKGHSHVYWYRQLPEEGLKFMVYLQKENIIDESGMPKERFSAEFPKEGPSILRIQQVVRGDSAAYFCASSPQGSGVDGYTFGSGTRLTVV.

The table lists this clonotype with many counts. The CDR3 protein is CASSHPGGGEQYF. The CDR3 DNA reads as TGTGCCAGCAGCCACCCCGGAGGGGGCGAGCAGTACTTC. The chain carries TRBV7-2 and TRBJ2-7; D may be TRBD1 or TRBD2 (6 bases each). V dropped 5 bases and J dropped 6 bases, with 14 bases sitting between them. CDR1 and CDR2 (germline): SGHTA, FQGNSA. The CDR3 has 13 amino acids.

This clonotype was seen a handful of times. The V call is TRBV5-6, the J call TRBJ1-4; possibly TRBD1 for D (5 bases). The CDR3 sequence is 17 residues long. Germline V gene sequence: CDR1 SGHDT, CDR2 YYEEEE. V dropped 4 bases and J dropped 0 bases, with 16 bases sitting between them. The CDR3 bases are TGTGCCAGCAGCGGCACAGGTTGGGGGGCAACTAATGAAAAACTGTTTTTT. Translation: CASSGTGWGATNEKLFF.

This clonotype was counted ten times or more. V gene TRBV5-6 combines with J gene TRBJ2-5; D could derive from TRBD1 or TRBD2 (5 bases each). The V end was cut by 3 bases, the J end by 7 bases, with 19 bases between. This CDR3 comprises 15 residues. Germline values: CDR1 SGHDT, CDR2 YYEEEE. The CDR3 spells CASSSGTETWGTQYF. The CDR3 DNA follows: TGTGCCAGCAGCTCCGGGACCGAGACCTGGGGGACCCAGTACTTC.

This clonotype came up a few times. The genes are TRBV4-3 and TRBJ2-2; 9 nucleotides line up with TRBD2. Germline CDR1 reads LGHNA; CDR2 reads YSLEER. V dropped 0 bases and J dropped 1; count of bases not matched to a gene: 6. The CDR3 is 18 residues long. The CDR3 is CASSQDSWREGNTGELFF. CDR3 DNA: TGCGCCAGCAGCCAAGATTCTTGGCGGGAGGGGAACACCGGGGAGCTGTTTTTT.

This clonotype was counted a few times. The junction shows a germline mismatch at one end, possibly a read error. This chain links TRBV6-4 with TRBJ2-5; D remains unclear. The CDR3 sequence is 14 residues long. Looked up from germline, CDR1 is MRHNA and CDR2 is SNTAGT. CDR3 sequence: CASSYSGRQETQYF. CDR3 in DNA: TGTGCCAGCAGTTACTCTGGGCGACAAGAGACCCAGTACTTC.

This clonotype ranks as medium-sized. The V and J genes are TRBV20-1 and TRBJ2-1, with 10 bases fitting TRBD2. The CDR3 totals 14 residues. Unmatched junction bases numbered 3, after V lost 6 bases and J lost 1 base. Germline CDR1 reads DFQATT; CDR2 reads SNEGSKA (reference sequence). CDR3 nucleotides: TGCAGTGCCCTAGCGGGAGTATCCTACAATGAGCAGTTCTTC. Translated: CSALAGVSYNEQFF.

This clonotype was recorded only once. The CDR3 carries no conserved terminal phenylalanine or tryptophan, so it likely arises from a read error. V usage is TRBV30 and J usage is TRBJ1-1; D not certain. This CDR3 has 14 residues. The germline gives CDR1 GTSNPN, CDR2 SVGIG (reference sequence). V was trimmed by 4 bases and J by 1 base, leaving 13 bases between them. The DNA of the CDR3 is TGTGCCTGGAACCCCATTTACGGGAACACTGAAGCTTTCTTG. Its translation: CAWNPIYGNTEAFL.

This clonotype came up many times. The CDR3 here is CSASGGGDEQFF. CDR3 sequence (DNA): TGCAGTGCTAGCGGGGGTGGGGATGAGCAGTTCTTC. V is TRBV20-1 and J is TRBJ2-1, with TRBD2 as a possible D gene (6 bases). Trimming pared 3 bases from V and 8 bases from J, leaving 11 bases between. The germline V gene encodes CDR1 DFQATT and CDR2 SNEGSKA (reference sequence). This CDR3 is built from 12 residues.

J is TRBJ2-6 and V is TRBV7-9, with D perhaps TRBD1 or TRBD2 (5 bases each). V lost 2 bases and J 3 bases, leaving 8 bases between the germline ends. Germline CDR1 and CDR2: SEHNR and FQNEAQ (reference sequence). This CDR3 region has 15 residues. CDR3 loop: CASSLRGDGANVLTF. CDR3 DNA sequence: TGTGCCAGCAGCTTAAGAGGGGATGGGGCCAACGTCCTGACTTTC.

This clonotype showed up just a few times. This chain connects TRBV5-1 to TRBJ2-6; TRBD1 matches 10 bases. CDR1 and CDR2 (germline): SGHRS, YFSETQ. This CDR3 has 17 amino acids. The ends lost 3 bases at V and 0 bases at J; junction bases unmatched: 3. Here the CDR3 DNA reads TGCGCCAGCAGCTCTAGGACAGGGGGCTCTGGGGCCAACGTCCTGACTTTC. This codes for CASSSRTGGSGANVLTF. Drawing the rest from reference TRBV5-1 and TRBJ2-6, the complete variable domain is KAGVTQTPRYLIKTRGQQVTLSCSPISGHRSVSWYQQTPGQGLQFLFEYFSETQRNKGNFPGRFSGRQFSNSRSEMNVSTLELGDSALYLCASSSRTGGSGANVLTFGAGSRLTVL.

This clonotype was recorded at least ten times. V usage is TRBV19 and J usage is TRBJ1-1; tentative D call: TRBD1 (5 bases). The germline V and J ends were trimmed by 5 bases and 5 bases, with 18 bases remaining between them. CDR1 LNHDA and CDR2 SQIVND come from the germline V gene (reference sequence). This CDR3 is built from 15 residues. The CDR3: CASSWNDGAGTEAFF. CDR3 bases: TGTGCCAGTAGTTGGAACGACGGGGCGGGGACTGAAGCTTTCTTT.

The V gene is TRBV19, the J gene TRBJ1-5; D not resolved. Germline assignment: CDR1 LNHDA and CDR2 SQIVND (reference sequence). V was shortened by 3 bases and J by 0 bases, with 12 bases between the two germline ends. The CDR3 has 16 residues. The CDR3: CASSMGTSYSNQPQHF. CDR3 coding DNA: TGTGCCAGTAGTATGGGTACATCATATAGCAATCAGCCCCAGCATTTT.

In this sample, this clonotype turned up a few times. The V call is TRBV7-9, the J call TRBJ2-5, with D maybe TRBD1 (6 bases). Trimming removed 0 bases at V and 4 bases at J, with 15 bases between. Germline V CDR1 and CDR2: SEHNR, FQNEAQ (reference sequence). The CDR3 is 16 amino acids. The CDR3 region has the DNA TGTGCCAGCAGCTTAGCTACAGGGCGGGTAGGAGAGACCCAGTACTTC. It yields the protein CASSLATGRVGETQYF.

V gene TRBV11-2 combines with J gene TRBJ2-3, with a possible D match to TRBD1 (6 bases). Germline values: CDR1 SGHAT, CDR2 FQNNGV. This CDR3 is 16 amino acids long. Trimming shortened V by 5 bases and J by 2 bases, and 17 bases separated the two germline ends. CDR3 in amino acids: CASSPKDTGFTDTQYF. The CDR3 region has the DNA TGTGCCAGCAGCCCTAAGGATACAGGGTTCACAGATACGCAGTATTTT. Full variable domain (outside the CDR3, taken from reference TRBV11-2 and TRBJ2-3): EAGVAQSPRYKIIEKRQSVAFWCNPISGHATLYWYQQILGQGPKLLIQFQNNGVVDDSQLPKDRFSAERLKGVDSTLKIQPAKLEDSAVYLCASSPKDTGFTDTQYFGPGTRLTVL.

This clonotype showed up just a few times. J is TRBJ2-7 and V is TRBV28, with 10 bases matching TRBD2. CDR1 is MDHEN and CDR2 is SYDVKM in the germline V gene. The J segment lost 4 bases and the V segment lost 6 bases, leaving 9 bases of the junction unmatched. The CDR3 spans 15 residues. The CDR3 protein is CASSSTSGTLYEQYF. The CDR3 DNA reads as TGTGCCAGCAGCTCCACTAGCGGGACCTTGTACGAGCAGTACTTC. The entire variable domain, with the rest obtained from reference TRBV28 and TRBJ2-7, is as follows: DVKVTQSSRYLVKRTGEKVFLECVQDMDHENMFWYRQDPGLGLRLIYFSYDVKMKEKGDIPEGYSVSREKKERFSLILESASTNQTSMYLCASSSTSGTLYEQYFGPGTRLTVT.

The chain uses TRBV5-6 and TRBJ1-1; 7 nucleotides line up with TRBD1. The CDR3 runs to 19 residues. The V and J ends lost 1 base and 0 bases, in that order; junction bases with no gene match: 15. In germline, CDR1 is SGHDT, CDR2 YYEEEE. CDR3 protein: CASSLFRGAGGPMNTEAFF. CDR3 nucleotide sequence: TGTGCCAGCAGCTTGTTTAGGGGGGCAGGGGGGCCGATGAACACTGAAGCTTTCTTT.